What follows describes a single T cell receptor beta chain. The antigen remains unidentified. This specimen comes from a study of vaccination and CD4 T cells after COVID-19. At the Johns Hopkins FTIC core, DNA taken from cultured CD4+ T cells was sequenced by way of the Oncomine TCR Beta short-read assay. TCRdb passed the PCR reads through MiXCR, listing each CDR3 protein once. The sample contains approximately 6,500 distinct CDR3 sequences, around two thirds of which appear only once. This CDR3 comprises 11 residues. Deletions cut 1 base from V and 13 bases from J, with 10 bases between. Germline CDR1 reads SGHNT; CDR2 reads YENEEA. Treatment in this sample: 10-day PBMC culture with coronavirus spike peptide pools or control peptides (ViraFEST assay).

This clonotype originated in a human donor who had recovered from COVID-19. The source material was CD4+ T cells from blood, cultured in vitro. The chain joins TRBV11-3 to TRBJ1-2; D is ambiguous. The CDR3 is CASSLGSLPTF. CDR3 bases: TGTGCCAGCAGCTTAGGCAGCCTCCCCACCTTC.